Presented here are 10 T cell receptor beta chains from one specimen sequenced in a study of lymphopenia after photon versus proton radiotherapy. The repertoire was sequenced with immunoSEQ multiplex PCR; TCRdb's copy has only in-frame clones and lacks some. This sample has around 17,000 clones, with approximately 80% found just once. The sequencing here drew on peripheral blood, taken from a patient treated with proton-based radiotherapy. The receptor source for this set is a man aged 65 to 79 with pancreatic cancer.

In this sample, this clone turned up once. V usage is TRBV7-3 and J usage is TRBJ2-1; no reliable D call. This CDR3 is built from 13 residues. V was trimmed by 2 bases and J by 9 bases, leaving 11 bases between them. Germline CDR1 SGHTA, CDR2 FQGTGA. The CDR3 DNA follows: TGTGCCAGCAGCTTAGTTGCCAGTCGTGAGCAGTTCTTC. Translated, it gives CASSLVASREQFF.

The chain combines TRBV5-1 with TRBJ2-6; D gene unclear. Per germline, CDR1 SGHRS and CDR2 YFSETQ. CDR3 length: 19 amino acids. Trimming removed 0 bases from V and 2 bases from J, with 18 bases in between. The CDR3 nucleotides are TGCGCCAGCAGCTTGGGCCCTCGGGCATCCCTCCCTGGGGCCAACGTCCTGACTTTC. Protein sequence: CASSLGPRASLPGANVLTF.

In this sample, this clone turned up once. V is TRBV5-5 and J is TRBJ1-6; 8 positions agree with TRBD1. This CDR3 is built from 18 residues. Germline lookup yields CDR1 SGHKS and CDR2 YYEKEE (reference sequence). Trimming cost V 0 bases and J 0 bases; bases outside gene matches: 5. The CDR3 bases are TGTGCCAGCAGCTTGGGGACAGGGCGGTCCTCCTATAATTCACCCCTCCACTTT. The encoded protein is CASSLGTGRSSYNSPLHF.

The gene calls are TRBV5-1 and TRBJ1-1; no definite D call. Germline CDR1 is SGHRS and CDR2 is YFSETQ. Trimming pared 2 bases from V and 4 bases from J, leaving 9 bases between. The length of the CDR3 is 13 residues. CDR3 coding DNA: TGCGCCAGCAGCTTAGGACGAGGCACTGAAGCTTTCTTT. Protein sequence: CASSLGRGTEAFF.

This chain uses TRBV11-2 with TRBJ1-1, with 7 bases identical to TRBD1. The V gene's germline CDR1 is SGHAT and CDR2 FQNNGV. V shed 5 bases and J 3 bases; nucleotides not matched to a gene: 3. This CDR3 has 13 amino acids. The DNA of the CDR3 is TGTGCCAGCAGCCAAGACAGGGACACTGAAGCTTTCTTT. It translates to CASSQDRDTEAFF.

V and J are TRBV7-2 and TRBJ1-3, with 7 bases that match TRBD1. The CDR3 loop spans 16 amino acids. V lost 1 base, J lost 0 bases, and 3 bases stayed unmatched. Germline assignment: CDR1 SGHTA and CDR2 FQGNSA. The CDR3 DNA is TGTGCCAGCAGCTTAGTCCCAGGGGGCTCTGGAAACACCATATATTTT. Protein sequence: CASSLVPGGSGNTIYF. Complete variable domain (other parts from reference TRBV7-2 and TRBJ1-3): GAGVSQSPSNKVTEKGKDVELRCDPISGHTALYWYRQSLGQGLEFLIYFQGNSAPDKSGLPSDRFSAERTGGSVSTLTIQRTQQEDSAVYLCASSLVPGGSGNTIYFGEGSWLTVV.

The rearrangement joins TRBV7-9 to TRBJ2-7, with a weak D call TRBD2 (5 bases). The germline V gene has CDR1 SEHNR and CDR2 FQNEAQ (reference sequence). The CDR3 consists of 14 residues. V was clipped by 1 base and J by 0 bases, with 7 bases between them. The CDR3 region is CASSLDGSSYEQYF. In DNA, the CDR3 is TGTGCCAGCAGCTTAGATGGGAGCTCCTACGAGCAGTACTTC. The whole variable domain, filled in from reference TRBV7-9 and TRBJ2-7, reads DTGVSQNPRHKITKRGQNVTFRCDPISEHNRLYWYRQTLGQGPEFLTYFQNEAQLEKSRLLSDRFSAERPKGSFSTLEIQRTEQGDSAMYLCASSLDGSSYEQYFGPGTRLTVT.

This sequence joins TRBV5-1 and TRBJ1-1; unclear D gene. The CDR3 length is 14 residues. CDR1 and CDR2 from the germline V gene are SGHRS and YFSETQ. Trimming left V 1 base short and J 3 bases short, with 10 bases between. In DNA form, the CDR3 reads TGCGCCAGCAGCTTGAATGAGTGGGACACTGAAGCTTTCTTT. It translates to CASSLNEWDTEAFF.

This rearrangement joins TRBV5-1 to TRBJ2-1; TRBD2 matches at 7 bases. V was clipped by 0 bases and J by 5 bases; unmatched bases: 11. This CDR3 is 17 amino acids long. Germline CDR1 reads SGHRS; CDR2 reads YFSETQ. The CDR3 sequence is CASSLAGWEGLHNEQFF. DNA of the CDR3: TGCGCCAGCAGCTTGGCCGGGTGGGAGGGTCTCCACAATGAGCAGTTCTTC.

The J gene is TRBJ2-7, the V gene TRBV5-1; 12 bases agree with TRBD1. Germline loops: CDR1 SGHRS, CDR2 YFSETQ. The CDR3 is 16 residues long. With V trimmed by 0 bases and J by 5 bases, 6 bases remained unmatched. Written as DNA, the CDR3 is TGCGCCAGCAGCTTGGAAGGGACAGGGGGCTCTCACGAGCAGTACTTC. Encoded protein: CASSLEGTGGSHEQYF.